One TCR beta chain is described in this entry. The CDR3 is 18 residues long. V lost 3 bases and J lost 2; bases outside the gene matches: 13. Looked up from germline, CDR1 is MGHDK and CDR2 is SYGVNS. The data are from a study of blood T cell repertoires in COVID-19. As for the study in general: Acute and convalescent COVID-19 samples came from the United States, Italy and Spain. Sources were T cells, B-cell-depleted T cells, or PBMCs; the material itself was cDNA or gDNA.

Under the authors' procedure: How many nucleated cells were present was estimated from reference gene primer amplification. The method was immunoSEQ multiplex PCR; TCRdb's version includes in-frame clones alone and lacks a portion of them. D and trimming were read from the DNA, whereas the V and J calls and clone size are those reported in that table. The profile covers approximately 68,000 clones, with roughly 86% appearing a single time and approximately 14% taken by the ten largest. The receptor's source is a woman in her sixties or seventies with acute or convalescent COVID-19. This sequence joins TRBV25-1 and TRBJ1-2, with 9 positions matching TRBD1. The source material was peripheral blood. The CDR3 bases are TGTGCCAGCAGTGACCGGAGAGATGACAGGGGGATGAACTATGGCTACACCTTC. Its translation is CASSDRRDDRGMNYGYTF.